A selection of T cell receptor beta chains follows, all from one sample in a study of T-cell memory formation after mild COVID-19. One entry per CDR3 protein, called by TCRdb with MiXCR from the 5' RACE reads. The sample yields under 200,000 distinct CDR3 sequences, about a third seen once. The sequenced sample consisted of PBMCs or a T cell subset sorted from them (not recorded which). Receptor source: an adult woman who had mild COVID-19 (a few samples of this study predate the infection). Cell type and time point are not known. The CDR3 runs from the conserved cysteine through the conserved F or W. The D gene is left open where the match is weak. Clone size is given for some rows only: seen once, a few or many times, or a class if the clone is expanded.

size: once
J: TRBJ1-1
V: TRBV2
D: NA
DNA: TGTGCCAGCAGTGAGAGGAGGTACACTGAAGCTTTCTTT
CDR3: CASSERRYTEAFF

size: few
J: TRBJ2-3
V: TRBV5-4
D: TRBD1
DNA: TGTGCCAGCAGCCTGGGGACAGGGAGAACAGATACGCAGTATTTT
CDR3: CASSLGTGRTDTQYF

size: NA
J: TRBJ2-5
V: TRBV2
D: NA
DNA: TGTGCCAGCAGTGAACCCCAAATTAAGACCCAGTACTTC
CDR3: CASSEPQIKTQYF

size: NA
J: TRBJ2-7
V: TRBV29-1
D: NA
DNA: TGCAGCGTTGAAGAAGGGACGGAGGACACAGGGGAGCAGTACTTC
CDR3: CSVEEGTEDTGEQYF

size: NA
J: TRBJ1-2
V: TRBV4-1
D: NA
DNA: TGCGCCAGCAGCCAGACGGGGGGCTACACCTTC
CDR3: CASSQTGGYTF

size: NA
J: TRBJ2-3
V: TRBV7-9
D: TRBD1
DNA: TGTGCCAGCAGTGAACAAAGGTGGGGACAGCGCACAGATACGCAGTATTTT
CDR3: CASSEQRWGQRTDTQYF

size: NA
J: TRBJ2-1
V: TRBV11-2
D: TRBD2
DNA: TGTGCCAGCACCTCCGGGACTACGGGAGTACAGTTCTTC
CDR3: CASTSGTTGVQFF

size: NA
J: TRBJ1-4
V: TRBV7-9
D: TRBD1
DNA: TGTGCCAGCAGCTTATTACAGGGGGCTCATGAAAAACTGTTTTTT
CDR3: CASSLLQGAHEKLFF

size: NA
J: TRBJ2-1
V: TRBV3-1
D: TRBD2
DNA: TGTGCCAGCAGCCAGGGACTAGCGGGAGATCAGCTCTTC
CDR3: CASSQGLAGDQLF

size: few
J: TRBJ2-7
V: TRBV6-5
D: NA
DNA: TGTGCCAGCAGACCCCCCCTTGGGCACGAGCAGTACTTC
CDR3: CASRPPLGHEQYF

size: few
J: TRBJ2-2
V: TRBV20-1
D: TRBD2
DNA: TGCAGTGCAAAGACTAGCGGGGGGCTCACCGGGGAGCTGTTTTTT
CDR3: CSAKTSGGLTGELFF

size: NA
J: TRBJ2-3
V: TRBV10-3
D: TRBD2
DNA: TGTGCCATCAGTGCGACTAGCTCAGATACGCAGTATTTT
CDR3: CAISATSSDTQYF

size: few
J: TRBJ1-6
V: TRBV28
D: NA
DNA: TGTGCCAGCACCATAGGACTGGGGGAAACGAGTAATTCACCCCTCCACTTT
CDR3: CASTIGLGETSNSPLHF

size: NA
J: TRBJ2-7
V: TRBV25-1
D: NA
DNA: TGTGCCAGCAGTGACCGCGAGCAGTACTTC
CDR3: CASSDREQYF

size: few
J: TRBJ2-1
V: TRBV11-2
D: NA
DNA: TGTGCCAGCAGCTTAGACGCGGCCACCTACAATGAGCAGTTCTTC
CDR3: CASSLDAATYNEQFF

size: many
J: TRBJ1-2
V: TRBV5-1
D: NA
DNA: TGCGCCAGCAGCCTGGACAGCTATGGCTACACCTTC
CDR3: CASSLDSYGYTF

size: once
J: TRBJ1-3
V: TRBV3-1
D: NA
DNA: TGTGCCAGCAGCCAAGCTGGAAACACCATATATTTT
CDR3: CASSQAGNTIYF

size: NA
J: TRBJ1-2
V: TRBV28
D: NA
DNA: TGTGCCAGCAGTTCCCATATGGGCTATGGCTACACCTTC
CDR3: CASSSHMGYGYTF

size: NA
J: TRBJ2-3
V: TRBV12-3/TRBV12-4
D: TRBD1
DNA: TGTGCCAGCAGTTTCTTCGGGACAGGGGGCCTCCAGACGCAGTATTTT
CDR3: CASSFFGTGGLQTQYF

size: NA
J: TRBJ2-5
V: TRBV14
D: TRBD2
DNA: TGTGCCAGCAGCCAAGTCGCGGGGGGGCCGAGGGAGACCCAGTACTTC
CDR3: CASSQVAGGPRETQYF

size: NA
J: TRBJ1-1
V: TRBV7-6
D: NA
DNA: TGTGCCAGCAGCTTAGCTTCTGCGGGGACCCCTGAAGCTTTCTTT
CDR3: CASSLASAGTPEAFF

size: few
J: TRBJ2-3
V: TRBV5-6
D: TRBD1
DNA: TGTGCCAGCAGCTCCGGACAGGGGGGGTATACGCAGTATTTT
CDR3: CASSSGQGGYTQYF

size: NA
J: TRBJ2-7
V: TRBV15
D: NA
DNA: TGTGCCACCAGCAGAGATCGGGGGCTAGGCTACGAGCAGTACTTC
CDR3: CATSRDRGLGYEQYF

size: few
J: TRBJ2-2
V: TRBV12-3/TRBV12-4
D: TRBD2
DNA: TGTGCCAGCAGTTCATCGGGGGGGTCGCACACCGGGGAGCTGTTTTTT
CDR3: CASSSSGGSHTGELFF

size: few
J: TRBJ2-3
V: TRBV5-1
D: TRBD2
DNA: TGCGCCAGCAGCCCTAGCGGAACTAGCACAGATACGCAGTATTTT
CDR3: CASSPSGTSTDTQYF

size: few
J: TRBJ2-1
V: TRBV4-2
D: NA
DNA: TGTGCCAGCAGCCAAGTTTCGGCGGGAAACACCTACAATGAGCAGTTCTTC
CDR3: CASSQVSAGNTYNEQFF

size: NA
J: TRBJ2-3
V: TRBV6-1
D: NA
DNA: TGTGCCAGCAGTGGCAGGACAGTTACCCGAGATGTTGCAGATACGCAGTATTTT
CDR3: CASSGRTVTRDVADTQYF

size: NA
J: TRBJ1-2
V: TRBV10-3
D: NA
DNA: TGTGCCATCAGTGAGGAAGGGATCTATGGCTACACCTTC
CDR3: CAISEEGIYGYTF

size: many
J: TRBJ2-5
V: TRBV3-1
D: NA
DNA: TGTGCCAGCAGCCAAGGTGGACCTGGACTATCTCTGTACTTC
CDR3: CASSQGGPGLSLYF

size: NA
J: TRBJ2-7
V: TRBV20-1
D: NA
DNA: TGCAGTGCTAGAAGGTACAGCAGCCTCTCCTACGAGCAGTACTTC
CDR3: CSARRYSSLSYEQYF

size: few
J: TRBJ1-2
V: TRBV6-1
D: TRBD1
DNA: TGTGCCAGCAGTGAATGGGGACAGGGGTACTATGGCTACACCTTC
CDR3: CASSEWGQGYYGYTF

size: NA
J: TRBJ1-3
V: TRBV18
D: NA
DNA: TGTGCCAGCTCACCCACCTCGGAGAACACCATATATTTT
CDR3: CASSPTSENTIYF

size: few
J: TRBJ2-7
V: TRBV12-3/TRBV12-4
D: TRBD1
DNA: TGTGCCAGCAGTTTGAGGCAGGGGGCGTCCGAGCAGTACTTC
CDR3: CASSLRQGASEQYF

size: few
J: TRBJ2-3
V: TRBV20-1
D: NA
DNA: TGCAGTGCTAGATCGGCGGGCGAGGGCCGGGCAGATACGCAGTATTTT
CDR3: CSARSAGEGRADTQYF

size: NA
J: TRBJ1-1
V: TRBV27
D: NA
DNA: TGTGCCAGTGGGTCGGGGCTCGGGAACACTGAAGCTTTCTTT
CDR3: CASGSGLGNTEAFF

size: NA
J: TRBJ2-5
V: TRBV18
D: NA
DNA: TGTGCCAGCTCACAACAAGACCAAGAGACCCAGTACTTC
CDR3: CASSQQDQETQYF

size: NA
J: TRBJ2-1
V: TRBV7-9
D: NA
DNA: TGTGCCCTAGGGGGATCGGACTCCTACAATGAGCAGTTCTTC
CDR3: CALGGSDSYNEQFF

size: NA
J: TRBJ1-1
V: TRBV29-1
D: NA
DNA: TGCAGCGTTGACAGGGGAGGGAACACTGAAGCTTTCTTT
CDR3: CSVDRGGNTEAFF

size: NA
J: TRBJ2-3
V: TRBV4-1
D: NA
DNA: TGCGCCAGCAGCCAAGGATGGGGTAGTATCACAGATACGCAGTATTTT
CDR3: CASSQGWGSITDTQYF

size: NA
J: TRBJ2-7
V: TRBV9
D: NA
DNA: TGTGCCAGCAGCGCCCGGATTTGGGGACCCTACGAGCAGTACTTC
CDR3: CASSARIWGPYEQYF

size: few
J: TRBJ1-4
V: TRBV20-1
D: NA
DNA: TGCAGTGCTAGGAACCCAGGGAGCACTAATGAAAAACTGTTTTTT
CDR3: CSARNPGSTNEKLFF

size: few
J: TRBJ2-4
V: TRBV30
D: NA
DNA: TGTGCCTGGAGTCAAGCGTTGGGAAACATTCAGTACTTC
CDR3: CAWSQALGNIQYF

size: NA
J: TRBJ2-5
V: TRBV5-6
D: NA
DNA: TGTGCCAGCATCACCGGGGCAGGGTCGGCAGAGACCCAGTACTTC
CDR3: CASITGAGSAETQYF

size: NA
J: TRBJ2-3
V: TRBV20-1
D: NA
DNA: TGCAGTGCTAGAGGACGCACGAGGGGCCGCACAGATACGCAGTATTTT
CDR3: CSARGRTRGRTDTQYF

size: NA
J: TRBJ1-4
V: TRBV25-1
D: NA
DNA: TGTGCCAGCAGCGGACTTGAAAAACTGTTTTTT
CDR3: CASSGLEKLFF

size: few
J: TRBJ1-1
V: TRBV7-3
D: NA
DNA: TGTGCCAGCAGCTTCGACAGTGCGGGCACTGAAGCTTTCTTT
CDR3: CASSFDSAGTEAFF